This T cell receptor beta chain came from a study of blood T cells in healthy people across ages (dated by TCRdb to the mid-2010s). General notes on the study: In model experiments, template switching captured about one uniquely barcoded TCR beta cDNA molecule for every two T cells. Donors of different ages were randomly distributed across sequencing lanes to avoid experimental bias. The donors were divided into four age groups: young (average around 16 years), middle-aged (around 41), aged (about 62) and long-lived (roughly 82). The study analyzed two additional independent replicas of 1 million unique cDNA reads from the same blood draw for two donors, one aged 18 to 30 and one aged 80 or older. To track age-related changes in TCR beta repertoire diversity, the study relied on deep sequencing normalized with unique cDNA molecular identifiers. The paper's findings and limits, for the study overall: Observed TCR beta diversity per million T cells fell roughly linearly with age, and a significant reduction was already apparent by age roughly 40. Compared with the aged group, the long-lived group had more naive CD4+ T cells, fewer expanded clones and increased TCR diversity, suggesting age selection. Total diversity estimates from one million sequenced T cells were considered lower bounds and underestimates. A strong correlation was found between observed TCR beta diversity and the percentage of naive T cells measured by flow cytometry. The CMV infection status of donors was not known, potentially confounding age-related changes in expanded clonotypes. Since profiling was done on bulk unsorted PBMCs, naive and antigen-experienced compartments could not be conclusively compared.

Donors were approximately 42 systemically healthy Caucasian individuals from Russia aged roughly 6 to 95 years. Each donor gave roughly 9.5 milliliters of peripheral blood, collected into EDTA-treated Vacutainer tubes. Ficoll-Paque density-gradient centrifugation was used to isolate PBMCs, with at least 6 million per sample. Trizol reagent was used to extract total RNA from PBMCs, with at least 6 micrograms per sample. For every donor, an aliquot of PBMCs went through flow cytometry to measure the percentages of naive CD45RAhigh/CD27high T cells. With regard to this clonotype: Its binding antigen is unknown. Within one base of it there is no much larger clone, and no base qualities were kept.

Library method: 5' RACE. These reads were obtained on an Illumina HiSeq 2500. A second PCR of roughly 7 to 12 cycles was run with a J-beta primer mix and a sample-barcoded 5' primer. A template-switch 5' adaptor carrying 12 random nucleotides introduced a unique molecular identifier onto each TCR beta cDNA molecule. At least 2.5 million CDR3-containing paired-end reads were obtained from each sample. First-strand cDNA was synthesized from all RNA with the Mint cDNA synthesis kit, primed by a TRBC-specific oligonucleotide. Following uracil-DNA glycosylase treatment, all cDNA underwent a first 18-cycle PCR with the universal primers M1SS and BC2_uni_R. The authors' analysis ran thus. Normalization of each sample was performed by random selection of 1 million high-quality reads, each carrying a distinct molecular identifier. Reads with shared molecular identifiers were discarded instead of being binned into consensus sequences. MiTCR, with a Q25 quality threshold and the strictest error-elimination algorithm, was used for CDR3 identification, clonotype clustering and error correction. A nonparametric unseen species model with Euler transformation was used to estimate lower-bound total TCR beta diversity. TCRdb took the public reads, trimmed them with fastp at Q25, ran MiXCR for clone calling and kept in-frame beta chains. Identical CDR3 protein sequences are pooled into one entry, listed with their most common genes and DNA. These V and J calls derive from TCRdb rather than the authors' analysis. For this sample there are about 650,000 distinct CDR3 sequences; about 30% appear just once. 15% to 17% of the sample is in the top ten clones.

For CDR1 and CDR2, the germline V gene lists SGHRS and YFSETQ. At the junction V is shortened by 4 bases and J by 2 bases, with 12 bases in between. The CDR3 runs 15 amino acids, cysteine and phenylalanine included. CDR3 DNA is the only sequence kept; it has 45 bases, read in frame from the first base. The rearranged chain carries TRBV5-1 and TRBJ2-2; 6 matching bases give a weak D call of TRBD2. The sequence was collected from a woman aged 80 or over in good health. Donor details come from another sample of the same person, matched by shared clones. Sequencing was performed on blood. The CDR3: CASSPIAANTGELFF. The sequence in DNA is TGCGCCAGCAGCCCGATAGCGGCCAACACCGGGGAGCTGTTTTTT.